This TCR beta chain was documented in a study of CD8 T cells in ankylosing spondylitis. V was shortened by 6 bases and J by 4 bases, with 10 bases between the two germline ends. The length of the CDR3 is 12 residues. Germline assignment: CDR1 SGHDT and CDR2 YYEEEE. This clonotype was observed a few times. Its antigen is not known. TCRdb called the 5' RACE reads again in MiXCR, with one record for every CDR3 protein. The sample shows 700,000 to 1,000,000 distinct CDR3 sequences, approximately 10% of them seen only once. Regarding the study as a whole: What seemed typical of ankylosing spondylitis blood was a TCR beta motif built from roughly eight highly homologous variants.

The sequencing input was blood, either unsorted or a sorted T cell fraction (not recorded which). This clonotype was sampled from a male donor with ankylosing spondylitis. This chain uses TRBV5-6 with TRBJ1-1; D gene uncertain. For the CDR3, the DNA is TGTGCCAGCAACCGTCCGGGCACTGAAGCTTTCTTT. Amino acids: CASNRPGTEAFF.